This entry concerns a single TCR beta chain. Its binding antigen is unknown. No base-level quality is on record; no much larger clone is a single base apart. This sample was included in a study of T-cell reconstitution after alpha-beta-depleted transplantation in children (dated by TCRdb to the mid-2010s). For the study in its entirety: T-cell immune reconstitution after TCRalphabeta/CD19-depleted allogeneic hematopoietic cell transplantation in children was quantitatively tracked in the study by means of TCR repertoire profiling.

The library was generated by PCR. The data were produced on an Illumina HiSeq 2500. TCR libraries were prepared with molecular barcoding, using unique molecular identifiers to normalize TCRbeta repertoire quantification. The raw public data were reprocessed by TCRdb itself: fastp quality trimming at Q25, MiXCR clonotype calling, in-frame beta chains only. Each entry is one CDR3 protein sequence, shown with its most common DNA and genes. The sample records 500,000 to 600,000 distinct CDR3 sequences, approximately 20% of which are singletons. Jointly, the top ten make up 3.3% of the sample. The CDR3 runs 17 residues from the cysteine to the phenylalanine. Solely the CDR3 DNA is kept, with 51 bases framed from the first base. CDR1 LGHDT and CDR2 YNNKEL were looked up in the germline V gene (reference sequence). V and J are truncated by 1 base and 0 bases respectively, leaving an intervening sequence of 16 bases.

The TCR was taken from a human donor who donated a stem cell graft to a child with acute lymphoblastic leukemia. The source material was PBMCs from the stem cell graft donor, sampled from the stem cell graft. In this chain, TRBV3-1 is recombined with TRBJ2-7; the D segment could be TRBD2, given 6 matching bases. The CDR3 reads as follows: CASSQGLGEVSSYEQYF. The DNA sequence reads TGTGCCAGCAGCCAAGGCCTCGGGGAGGTAAGCTCCTACGAGCAGTACTTC.